This T cell receptor (beta chain) was obtained from a study of regulatory T cells in long-lasting Graves disease. About this clonotype: Its antigen is undetermined.

The time point was: newly diagnosed GD, antithyroid drugs for less than 3 months. With RNA extracted from PBMCs as input, the TCR library was made. To make TCR beta libraries, researchers used iRepertoire HTBI primers and Arm-PCR of CDR3 regions. TCRdb re-called the multiplex PCR reads with MiXCR, one entry per CDR3 protein. The sample holds about 430,000 distinct CDR3 sequences, 15% seen once. The CDR3 has 16 amino acids. The V gene lost 2 bases and the J gene lost 2 bases, with 14 bases spanning the gap. Germline loops: CDR1 LGHDT, CDR2 YNNKEL (reference sequence). Whole-study results and caveats: Persistent disease preferred TRBV28, TRBJ1-2 and TRBJ2-5. New patients shared fewer public clonotypes (roughly 1,000) than persistent patients did (more than 2,500).

In addition, the sample was reused for a study of T cells in Graves' hyperthyroidism and ophthalmopathy. That publication notes: Uncontrolled infection, other autoimmune disease, pregnancy or lactation disqualified patients from enrolment.

The sample in question was peripheral blood mononuclear cells (PBMCs), obtained at new diagnosis, from a patient treated with antithyroid drugs. This rearrangement joins TRBV3-1 to TRBJ2-3; a weak D match, TRBD2 (6 bases). The sequence was collected from a woman aged 40 to 50 with Graves disease. The CDR3 protein is CASSQSNGGITDTQYF. For the CDR3, the DNA is TGTGCCAGCAGCCAAAGCAACGGCGGGATCACAGATACGCAGTATTTT.